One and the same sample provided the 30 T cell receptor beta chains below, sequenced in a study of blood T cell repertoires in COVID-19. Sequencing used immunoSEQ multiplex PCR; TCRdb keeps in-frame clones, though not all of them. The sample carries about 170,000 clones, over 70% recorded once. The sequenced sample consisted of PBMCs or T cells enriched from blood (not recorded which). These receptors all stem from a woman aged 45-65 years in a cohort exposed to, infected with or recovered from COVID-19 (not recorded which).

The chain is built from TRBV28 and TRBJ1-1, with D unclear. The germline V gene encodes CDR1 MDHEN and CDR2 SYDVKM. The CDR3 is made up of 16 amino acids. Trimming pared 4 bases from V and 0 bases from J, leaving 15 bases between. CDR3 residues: CASSSPSRSMNTEAFF. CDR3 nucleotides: TGTGCCAGCAGTTCCCCTTCCCGGAGTATGAACACTGAAGCTTTCTTT.

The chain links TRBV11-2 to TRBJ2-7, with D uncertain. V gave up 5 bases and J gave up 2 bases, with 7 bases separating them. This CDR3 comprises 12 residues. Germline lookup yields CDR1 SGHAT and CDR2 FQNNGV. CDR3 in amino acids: CASSPATYEQYF. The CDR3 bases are TGTGCCAGCAGCCCCGCTACCTACGAGCAGTACTTC.

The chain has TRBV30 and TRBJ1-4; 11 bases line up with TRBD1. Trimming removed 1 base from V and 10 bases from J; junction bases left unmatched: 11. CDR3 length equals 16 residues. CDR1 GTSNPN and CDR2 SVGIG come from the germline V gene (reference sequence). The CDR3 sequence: CAWSGPTGTGGGKLFF. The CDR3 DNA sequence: TGTGCCTGGAGTGGACCGACTGGGACAGGGGGGGGAAAACTGTTTTTT.

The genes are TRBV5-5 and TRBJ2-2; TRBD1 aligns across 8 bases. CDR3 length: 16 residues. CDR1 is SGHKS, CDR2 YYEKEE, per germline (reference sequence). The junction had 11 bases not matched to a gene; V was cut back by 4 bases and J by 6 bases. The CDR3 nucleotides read TGTGCCAGCAGCCTCGGAGGACAGGGTGGTCCCGGGGAGCTGTTTTTT. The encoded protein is CASSLGGQGGPGELFF.

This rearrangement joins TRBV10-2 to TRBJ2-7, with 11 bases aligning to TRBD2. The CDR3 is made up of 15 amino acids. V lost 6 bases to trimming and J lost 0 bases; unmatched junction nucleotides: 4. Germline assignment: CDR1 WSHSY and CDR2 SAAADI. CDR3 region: CASRGLADNSYEQYF. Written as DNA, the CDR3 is TGCGCCAGCAGGGGACTAGCGGACAACTCCTACGAGCAGTACTTC.

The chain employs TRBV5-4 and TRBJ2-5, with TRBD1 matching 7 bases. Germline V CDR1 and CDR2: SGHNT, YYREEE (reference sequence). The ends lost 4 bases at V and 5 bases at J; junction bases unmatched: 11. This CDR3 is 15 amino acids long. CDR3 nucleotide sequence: TGTGCCAGCAGCCCTACGACAGGGTTGGAGGAGACCCAGTACTTC. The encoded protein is CASSPTTGLEETQYF.

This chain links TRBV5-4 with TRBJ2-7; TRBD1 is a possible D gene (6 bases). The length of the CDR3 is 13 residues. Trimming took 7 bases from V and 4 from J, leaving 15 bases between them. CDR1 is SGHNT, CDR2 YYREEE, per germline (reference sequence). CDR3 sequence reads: CASRRDIQYEQYF. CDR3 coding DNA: TGTGCCAGCCGCCGGGACATTCAGTACGAGCAGTACTTC.

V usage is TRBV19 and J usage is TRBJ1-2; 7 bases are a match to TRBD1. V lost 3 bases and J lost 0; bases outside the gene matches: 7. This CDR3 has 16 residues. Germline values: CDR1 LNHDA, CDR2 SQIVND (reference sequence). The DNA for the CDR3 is TGTGCCAGTAGTATCCCGGCGACAGGGTCTAACTATGGCTACACCTTC. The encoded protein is CASSIPATGSNYGYTF.

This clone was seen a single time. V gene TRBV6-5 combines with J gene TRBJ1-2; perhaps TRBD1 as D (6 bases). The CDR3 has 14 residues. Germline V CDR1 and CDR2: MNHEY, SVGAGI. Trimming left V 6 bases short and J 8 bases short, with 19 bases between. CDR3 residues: CASSRDIGLEGYTF. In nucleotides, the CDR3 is TGTGCCAGCAGCAGGGACATCGGCCTTGAGGGCTACACCTTC.

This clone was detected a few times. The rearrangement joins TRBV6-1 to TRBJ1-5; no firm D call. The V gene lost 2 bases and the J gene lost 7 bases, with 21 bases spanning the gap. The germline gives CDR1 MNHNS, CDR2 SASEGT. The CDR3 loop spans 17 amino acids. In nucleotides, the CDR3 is TGTGCCAGCAGTGAAAGTGAGGCCCTCTCGGAGAGACAGCCCCAGCATTTT. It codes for CASSESEALSERQPQHF.

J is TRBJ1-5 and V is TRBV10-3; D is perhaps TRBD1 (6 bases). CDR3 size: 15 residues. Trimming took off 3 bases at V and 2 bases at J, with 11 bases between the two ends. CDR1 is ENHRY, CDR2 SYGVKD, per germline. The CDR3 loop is CAISESTGGNQPQHF. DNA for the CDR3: TGTGCCATCAGTGAATCGACAGGAGGCAATCAGCCCCAGCATTTT.

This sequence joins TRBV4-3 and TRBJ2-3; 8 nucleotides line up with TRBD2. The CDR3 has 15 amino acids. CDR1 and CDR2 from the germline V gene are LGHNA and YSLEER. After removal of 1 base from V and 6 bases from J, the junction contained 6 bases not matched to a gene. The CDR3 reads CASSQGSGGSDTQYF. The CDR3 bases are TGCGCCAGCAGCCAAGGGAGCGGGGGTTCGGATACGCAGTATTTT.

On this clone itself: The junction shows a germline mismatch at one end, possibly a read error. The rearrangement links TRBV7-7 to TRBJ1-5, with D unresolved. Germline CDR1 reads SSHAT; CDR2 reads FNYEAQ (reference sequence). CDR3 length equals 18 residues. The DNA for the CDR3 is TGTGCTAGCAGCTACGGTGAAAACGAGCTAAATAGCAATCAGCCCCAGCATTTT. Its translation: CASSYGENELNSNQPQHF.

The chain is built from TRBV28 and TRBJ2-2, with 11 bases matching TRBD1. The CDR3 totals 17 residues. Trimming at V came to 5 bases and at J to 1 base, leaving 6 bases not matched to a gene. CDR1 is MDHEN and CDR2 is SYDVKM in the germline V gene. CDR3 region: CASSTSGTGGNTGELFF. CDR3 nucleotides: TGTGCCAGCAGTACCTCCGGGACAGGGGGGAACACCGGGGAGCTGTTTTTT.

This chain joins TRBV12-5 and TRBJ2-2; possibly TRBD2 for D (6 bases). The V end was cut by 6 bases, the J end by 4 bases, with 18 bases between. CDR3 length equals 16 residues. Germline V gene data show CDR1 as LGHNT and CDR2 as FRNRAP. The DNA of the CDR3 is TGTGCTAGTGGAATCGTGGAGGGAGCGGGCACCGGGGAGCTGTTTTTT. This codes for CASGIVEGAGTGELFF.

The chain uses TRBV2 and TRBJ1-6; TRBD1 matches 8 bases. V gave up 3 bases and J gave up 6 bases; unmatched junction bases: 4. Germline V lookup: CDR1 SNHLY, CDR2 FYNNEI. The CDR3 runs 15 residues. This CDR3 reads CASSDSTGGNSPLHF. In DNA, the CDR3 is TGTGCCAGCAGTGATAGCACAGGGGGTAATTCACCCCTCCACTTT.

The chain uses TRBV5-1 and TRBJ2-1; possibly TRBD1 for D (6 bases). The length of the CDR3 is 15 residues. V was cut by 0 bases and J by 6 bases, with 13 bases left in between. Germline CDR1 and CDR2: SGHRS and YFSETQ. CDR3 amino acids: CASSLVGTSINEQFF. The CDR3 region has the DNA TGCGCCAGCAGCTTGGTCGGGACAAGTATCAATGAGCAGTTCTTC.

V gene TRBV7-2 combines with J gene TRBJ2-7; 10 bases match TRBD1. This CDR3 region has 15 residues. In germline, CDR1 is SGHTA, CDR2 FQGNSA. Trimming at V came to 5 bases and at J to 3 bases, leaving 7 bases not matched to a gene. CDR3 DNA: TGTGCCAGCAGCGTAACCGGGACAGGGGACTACGAGCAGTACTTC. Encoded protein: CASSVTGTGDYEQYF. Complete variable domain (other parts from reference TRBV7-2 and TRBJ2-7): GAGVSQSPSNKVTEKGKDVELRCDPISGHTALYWYRQSLGQGLEFLIYFQGNSAPDKSGLPSDRFSAERTGGSVSTLTIQRTQQEDSAVYLCASSVTGTGDYEQYFGPGTRLTVT.

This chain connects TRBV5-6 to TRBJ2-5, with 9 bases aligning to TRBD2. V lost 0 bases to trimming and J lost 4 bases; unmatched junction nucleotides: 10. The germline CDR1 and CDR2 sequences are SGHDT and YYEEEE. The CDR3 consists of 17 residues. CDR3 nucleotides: TGTGCCAGCAGCTTGGTCGGGGGTAGCGGGGGTGGAGAGACCCAGTACTTC. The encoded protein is CASSLVGGSGGGETQYF. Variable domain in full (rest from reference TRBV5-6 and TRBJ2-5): DAGVTQSPTHLIKTRGQQVTLRCSPKSGHDTVSWYQQALGQGPQFIFQYYEEEERQRGNFPDRFSGHQFPNYSSELNVNALLLGDSALYLCASSLVGGSGGGETQYFGPGTRLLVL.

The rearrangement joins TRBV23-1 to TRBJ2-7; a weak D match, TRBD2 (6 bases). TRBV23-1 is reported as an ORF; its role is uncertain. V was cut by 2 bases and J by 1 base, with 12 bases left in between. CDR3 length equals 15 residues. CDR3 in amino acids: CASSQRVGGSYEQYF. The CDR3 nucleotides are TGCGCCAGCAGTCAACGAGTTGGAGGGTCCTACGAGCAGTACTTC.

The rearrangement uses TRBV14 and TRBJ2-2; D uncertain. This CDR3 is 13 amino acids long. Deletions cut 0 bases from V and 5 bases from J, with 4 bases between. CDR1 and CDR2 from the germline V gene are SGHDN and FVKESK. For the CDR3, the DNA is TGTGCCAGCAGCCAAGATAGAACCGGGGAGCTGTTTTTT. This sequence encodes CASSQDRTGELFF.

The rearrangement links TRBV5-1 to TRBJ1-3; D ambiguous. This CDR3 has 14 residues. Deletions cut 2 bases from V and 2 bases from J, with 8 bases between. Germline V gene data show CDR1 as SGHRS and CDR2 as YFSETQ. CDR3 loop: CASSFRSPGNTIYF. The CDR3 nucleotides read TGCGCCAGCAGCTTTCGAAGCCCTGGAAACACCATATATTTT. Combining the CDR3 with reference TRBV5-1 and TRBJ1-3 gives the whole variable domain KAGVTQTPRYLIKTRGQQVTLSCSPISGHRSVSWYQQTPGQGLQFLFEYFSETQRNKGNFPGRFSGRQFSNSRSEMNVSTLELGDSALYLCASSFRSPGNTIYFGEGSWLTVV.

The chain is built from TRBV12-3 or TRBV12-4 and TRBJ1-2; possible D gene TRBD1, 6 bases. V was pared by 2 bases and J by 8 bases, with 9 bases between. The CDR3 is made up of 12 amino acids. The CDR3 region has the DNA TGTGCCAGCAGTTTATCACAGGGAGGCTACACCTTC. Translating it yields CASSLSQGGYTF.

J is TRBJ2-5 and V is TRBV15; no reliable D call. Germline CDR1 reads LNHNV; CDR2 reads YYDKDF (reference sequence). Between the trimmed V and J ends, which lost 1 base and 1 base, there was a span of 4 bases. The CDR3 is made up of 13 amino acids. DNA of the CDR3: TGTGCCACCAGCAGAGTCATCCAAGAGACCCAGTACTTC. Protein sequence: CATSRVIQETQYF.

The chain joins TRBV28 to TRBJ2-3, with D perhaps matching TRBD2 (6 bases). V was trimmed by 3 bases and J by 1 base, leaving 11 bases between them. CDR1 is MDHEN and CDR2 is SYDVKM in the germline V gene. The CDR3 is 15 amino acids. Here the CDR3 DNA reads TGTGCCAGCAGTTTCTTGCCGGGGGGCACAGATACGCAGTATTTT. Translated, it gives CASSFLPGGTDTQYF.

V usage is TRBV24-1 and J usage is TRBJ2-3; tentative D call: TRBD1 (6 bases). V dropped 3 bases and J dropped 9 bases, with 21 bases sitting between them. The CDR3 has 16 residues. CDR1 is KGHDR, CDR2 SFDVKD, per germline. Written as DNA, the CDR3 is TGTGCCACCAGTGATAGTGGGGGCGCGAAGATAGACACGCAGTATTTT. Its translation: CATSDSGGAKIDTQYF.

The CDR3 bases are TGTGCCAGCAGTCCCGGACAGGGGCCCTCAGGCTACACCTTC. Translating gives CASSPGQGPSGYTF. The chain combines TRBV28 with TRBJ1-2; 9 bases align to TRBD1. V trimming: 5 bases; J trimming: 8 bases; junction bases outside the gene matches: 9. Germline lookup yields CDR1 MDHEN and CDR2 SYDVKM. This CDR3 region has 14 residues.

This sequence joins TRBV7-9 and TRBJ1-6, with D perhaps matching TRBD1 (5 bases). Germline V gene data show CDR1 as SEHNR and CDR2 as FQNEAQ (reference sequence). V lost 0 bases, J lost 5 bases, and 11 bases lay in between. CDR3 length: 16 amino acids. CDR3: CASSLASGGDNSPLHF. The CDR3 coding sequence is TGTGCCAGCAGCTTAGCGTCCGGGGGTGATAATTCACCCCTCCACTTT.

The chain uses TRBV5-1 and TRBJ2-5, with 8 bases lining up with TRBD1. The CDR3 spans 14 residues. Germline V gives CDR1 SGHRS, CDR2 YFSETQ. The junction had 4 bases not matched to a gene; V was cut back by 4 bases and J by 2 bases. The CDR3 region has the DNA TGCGCCAGCAGCGATCGGACAGGGCAAGAGACCCAGTACTTC. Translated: CASSDRTGQETQYF.

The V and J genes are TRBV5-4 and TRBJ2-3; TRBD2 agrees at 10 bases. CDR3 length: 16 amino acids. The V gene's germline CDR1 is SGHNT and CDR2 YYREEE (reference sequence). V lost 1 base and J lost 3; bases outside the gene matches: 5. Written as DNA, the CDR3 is TGTGCCAGCAGCTTGACTAGCGGGGTCGGGACAGATACGCAGTATTTT. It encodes CASSLTSGVGTDTQYF.